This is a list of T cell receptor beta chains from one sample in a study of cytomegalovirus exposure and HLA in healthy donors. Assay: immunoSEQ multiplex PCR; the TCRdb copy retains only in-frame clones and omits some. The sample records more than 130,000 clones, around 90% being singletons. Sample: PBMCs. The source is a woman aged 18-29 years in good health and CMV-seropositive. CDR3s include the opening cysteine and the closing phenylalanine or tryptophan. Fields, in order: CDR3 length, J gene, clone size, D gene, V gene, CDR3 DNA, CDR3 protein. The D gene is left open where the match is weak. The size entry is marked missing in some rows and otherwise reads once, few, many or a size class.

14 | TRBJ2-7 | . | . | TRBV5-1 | TGCGCCAGCAGCTTGGGGGGAGATAGCGCCGAGCAGTACTTC | CASSLGGDSAEQYF
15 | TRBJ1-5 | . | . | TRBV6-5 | TGTGCCAGCACCAAAATCTGGACTGGGAATCAGCCCCAGCATTTT | CASTKIWTGNQPQHF
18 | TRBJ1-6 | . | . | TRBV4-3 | TGCGCCAGCAGCCAAGGCTCGCGGGGGGTATGGTCGGGTTCACCCCTCCACTTT | CASSQGSRGVWSGSPLHF
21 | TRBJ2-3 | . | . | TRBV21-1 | TGTGCCAGCAGCAAAGCGCTTTATGGGTCGGCGGGAGCGGGGGACACAGATACGCAGTATTTT | CASSKALYGSAGAGDTDTQYF
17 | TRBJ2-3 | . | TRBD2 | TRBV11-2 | TGTGCCAGCAGCTTAAACCTCCCTAGCGGGGGGGCAGATACGCAGTATTTT | CASSLNLPSGGADTQYF
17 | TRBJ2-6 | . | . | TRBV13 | TGTGCCAGCAGCTTAGATCCAGGGCAGGCTGGGGCCAACGTCCTGACTTTC | CASSLDPGQAGANVLTF
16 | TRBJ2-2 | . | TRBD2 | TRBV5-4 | TGTGCCAGCAGCCCCCGGGGGGGCGAGAACACCGGGGAGCTGTTTTTT | CASSPRGGENTGELFF
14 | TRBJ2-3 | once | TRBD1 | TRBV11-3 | TGTGCCAGCAGTCGACAGGGTGGGCCAGATACGCAGTATTTT | CASSRQGGPDTQYF
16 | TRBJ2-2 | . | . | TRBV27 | TGTGCCAGCAGTTTGTTACTAGGCTTGGGCACCGGGGAGCTGTTTTTT | CASSLLLGLGTGELFF
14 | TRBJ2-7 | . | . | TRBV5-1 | TGCGCCAGCAGCTTTTCGGGGGGCGCGTGGGAGCAGTACTTC | CASSFSGGAWEQYF
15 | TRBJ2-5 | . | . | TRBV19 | TGTGCCAGTAGTCCCTCCTTACAGGGTCGAGGGACCCAGTACTTC | CASSPSLQGRGTQYF
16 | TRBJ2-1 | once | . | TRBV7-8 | TGTGCCAGCAGCCCCCACGGCGGGCCTAGGGTAAATGAGCAGTTCTTC | CASSPHGGPRVNEQFF
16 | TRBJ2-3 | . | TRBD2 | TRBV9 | TGTGCCAGCAGCGTAGCGGCTAGCGGGAGGGGAGATACGCAGTATTTT | CASSVAASGRGDTQYF
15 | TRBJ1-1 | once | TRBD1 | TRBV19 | TGTGCCAGTAGTACGGACAGGGTTTCGAACACTGAAGCTTTCTTT | CASSTDRVSNTEAFF
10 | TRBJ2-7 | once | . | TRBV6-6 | TGTGCCAGCAGTTCTGTGGAGCAGTACTTC | CASSSVEQYF
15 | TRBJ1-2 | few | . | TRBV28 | TGTGCCAGCAGCCCCCCCCCGGGACTGACCTATGGCTACACCTTC | CASSPPPGLTYGYTF
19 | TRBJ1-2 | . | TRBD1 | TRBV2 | TGTGCCAGCAGTGAACCGGACCTAGGGGGCGGGGGGCAACTAAATGGCTACACCTTC | CASSEPDLGGGGQLNGYTF
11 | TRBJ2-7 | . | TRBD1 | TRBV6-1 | TGTGCCAGCAGTTACAGGGGCGAGCAGTACTTC | CASSYRGEQYF
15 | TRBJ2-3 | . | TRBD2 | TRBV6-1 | TGTGCCAGCAGTGAAGCTAGCGGGGGGCCAGATACGCAGTATTTT | CASSEASGGPDTQYF
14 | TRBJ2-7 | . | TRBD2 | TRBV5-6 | TGTGCCAGCAGCTTAAGCGGGACCTCCTACGAGCAGTACTTC | CASSLSGTSYEQYF
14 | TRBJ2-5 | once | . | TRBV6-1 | TGTGCCAGCAGTGAAGCCTATGGGAGGGAGACCCAGTACTTC | CASSEAYGRETQYF
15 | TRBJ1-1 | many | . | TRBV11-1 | TGTGCCAGCAGCTTATTCGGATTTAGCAACACTGAAGCTTTCTTT | CASSLFGFSNTEAFF
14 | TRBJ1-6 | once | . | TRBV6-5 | TGTGCCAGCAGCCACAGACAGGAGAATTCACCCCTCCACTTT | CASSHRQENSPLHF
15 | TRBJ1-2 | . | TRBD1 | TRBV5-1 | TGCGCCAGCAGCTTAGGACAGGGTTTCGCAGGGGGCTACACCTTC | CASSLGQGFAGGYTF
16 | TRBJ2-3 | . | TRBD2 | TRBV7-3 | TGTGCCAGCAGCTTAATCCCTAGCGGGGGGCCAGATACGCAGTATTTT | CASSLIPSGGPDTQYF
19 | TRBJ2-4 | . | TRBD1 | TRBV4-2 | TGTGCCAGCAGCCAAAGCGTGAGGACAGGGGTTCTTGGCAAAAACATTCAGTACTTC | CASSQSVRTGVLGKNIQYF
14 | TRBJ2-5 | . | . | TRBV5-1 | TGCGCCAGCAATCCGGACCCAGGGCAAGAGACCCAGTACTTC | CASNPDPGQETQYF
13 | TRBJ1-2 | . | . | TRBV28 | TGTGCCACCACGGGGGGATCCAACTATGGCTACACCTTC | CATTGGSNYGYTF
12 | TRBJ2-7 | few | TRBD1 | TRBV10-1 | TGCGCCACCTCGACAGGGTTCTACGAGCAGTACTTC | CATSTGFYEQYF
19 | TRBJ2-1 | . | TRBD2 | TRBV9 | TGTGCCAGCAGCGTAGATGCGATAGGAGGCGGGAGCTCCTACAATGAGCAGTTCTTC | CASSVDAIGGGSSYNEQFF
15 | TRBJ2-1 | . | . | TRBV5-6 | TGTGCCAGCAGCTTGCAGGTGAGCTCCTACAATGAGCAGTTCTTC | CASSLQVSSYNEQFF
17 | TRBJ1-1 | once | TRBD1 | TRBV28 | TGTGCCAGCAGTACCACAGGGGGTGGTCGAATGAACACTGAAGCTTTCTTT | CASSTTGGGRMNTEAFF
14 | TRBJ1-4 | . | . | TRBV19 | TGTGCCAGTAGTAGGGGGGATTTTAATGAAAAACTGTTTTTT | CASSRGDFNEKLFF
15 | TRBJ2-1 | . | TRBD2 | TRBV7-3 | TGTGCCAGCAGTGCCGAGCGGGGGGGCCAAAATGAGCAGTTCTTC | CASSAERGGQNEQFF
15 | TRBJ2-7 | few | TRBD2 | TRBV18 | TGTGCCAGCTCACCACAGGGACTAGCGGGGGGAGAGCAGTACTTC | CASSPQGLAGGEQYF
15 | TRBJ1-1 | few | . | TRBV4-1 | TGCGCCAGCAGCCAAGGGGCAGCCTTCCGCACTGAAGCTTTCTTT | CASSQGAAFRTEAFF
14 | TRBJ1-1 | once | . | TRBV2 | TGTGCCAGCAGGGGGGACACCCGGTCCACTGAAGCTTTCTTT | CASRGDTRSTEAFF
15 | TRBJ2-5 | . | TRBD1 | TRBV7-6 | TGTGCCAGCAGCTTCCGGGACAGGGCGGGGGAGACCCAGTACTTC | CASSFRDRAGETQYF
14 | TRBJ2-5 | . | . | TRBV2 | TGTGCCAGCAGTGAAAGGCTAGCCTGGGAGACCCAGTACTTC | CASSERLAWETQYF
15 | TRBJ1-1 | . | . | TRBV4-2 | TGTGCCAGCAGCCAAGTCCGGGGAATTGGCTCTGAAGCTTTCTTT | CASSQVRGIGSEAFF
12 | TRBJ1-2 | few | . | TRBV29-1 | TGCAGCGTTGAAGGGAAGGAGCATGGCTACACCTTC | CSVEGKEHGYTF
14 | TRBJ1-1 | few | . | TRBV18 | TGTGCCAGCTCACCCCAGGGAATTGGCACTGAAGCTTTCTTT | CASSPQGIGTEAFF
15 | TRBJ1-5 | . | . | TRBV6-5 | TGTGCCAGCAGCCCGTCCTGGGGGGGCCGGCAGCCCCAGCATTTT | CASSPSWGGRQPQHF
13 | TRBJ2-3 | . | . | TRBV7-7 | TGTGCTAGCAGCTTACTAGTTACAGATACGCAGTATTTT | CASSLLVTDTQYF
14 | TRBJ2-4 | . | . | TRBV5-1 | TGCGCCAGCAGCGACAGTGTAGCCAAAAACATTCAGTACTTC | CASSDSVAKNIQYF
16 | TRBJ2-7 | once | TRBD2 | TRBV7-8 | TGTGCCAGCAGCTTAGTCCCACCGGGACTAAGAAATGAGCAGTACTTC | CASSLVPPGLRNEQYF
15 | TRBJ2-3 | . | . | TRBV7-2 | TGTGCCAGCAGCTTAGGATCGTTCGTCGGAGATACGCAGTATTTT | CASSLGSFVGDTQYF
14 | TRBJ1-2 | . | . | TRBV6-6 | TGTGCCAGCAGTTACTCGAGTAGACAGGAAGGCTACACCTTC | CASSYSSRQEGYTF
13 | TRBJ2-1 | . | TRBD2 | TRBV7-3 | TGTGCCAGCAGCTTCGGGACTAGCGGCAAGCAGTTCTTC | CASSFGTSGKQFF